This T cell receptor beta chain was recovered during a study of Ad26.COV2.S vaccination and SARS-CoV-2 variants. Study-wide points: The authors reported substantial breadth in spike-specific CD8+ and CD4+ T cell responses after vaccination.

This CDR3 is built from 14 residues. V lost 5 bases, J lost 0 bases, and 11 bases lay in between. The germline V gene has CDR1 SGHTA and CDR2 FQGNSA. Profiling relied on immunoSEQ multiplex PCR, and the TCRdb table lists in-frame clones only, not all of them. The data hold hundreds of thousands of clones, with about four fifths observed a single time. On this clone itself: Its antigen is undetermined.

Treatment described: around 19 received Ad26.COV2.S at low or high dose, single or two shots; 5 received placebo; per-sample allocation not given. Sampling was done on day 63 after the first vaccine or placebo injection. The sample was peripheral blood, taken in a trial of Ad26.COV2.S vaccine versus placebo. The receptor's source is a person aged 18 to 59 who received the Ad26.COV2.S COVID-19 vaccine or a placebo. This chain joins TRBV7-2 and TRBJ2-7; D is uncertain. CDR3 DNA sequence: TGTGCCAGCAGCCCCTGGTCACCCTCCTACGAGCAGTACTTC. The encoded protein is CASSPWSPSYEQYF.